One and the same sample provided the 25 T cell receptor beta chains below, sequenced in a study of OX40 agonist ivuxolimab in advanced cancers. The method was immunoSEQ multiplex PCR; TCRdb's version includes in-frame clones alone and lacks a portion of them. The sample has tens of thousands of clones, 82% seen once; the top ten hold 23%. This material consisted of CD4+ or CD8+ T cells sorted from blood, taken in a trial of the OX40 agonist ivuxolimab. Source of these receptors: an adult with an advanced solid tumor such as melanoma, head and neck, liver or kidney cancer.

This rearrangement joins TRBV27 to TRBJ2-3; 7 bases match TRBD2. Germline-derived CDR1 and CDR2 are MNHEY and SMNVEV (reference sequence). Losses at the gene ends were 7 bases for V and 0 bases for J; bases not matched to a gene: 16. CDR3 length: 18 residues. This chain's CDR3 is CASTPQAGEETSTDTQYF. CDR3 nucleotide sequence: TGTGCCAGCACCCCGCAGGCGGGAGAAGAAACTAGCACAGATACGCAGTATTTT.

The V call is TRBV19, the J call TRBJ2-3; 8 nucleotides align to TRBD2. The CDR3 is 16 amino acids. Germline trimming cut 5 bases from V and 1 base from J; bases unmatched to any gene: 8. Germline V gene lookup returns CDR1 LNHDA and CDR2 SQIVND (reference sequence). CDR3 sequence reads: CASSPRSSGGTDTQYF. In DNA form, the CDR3 reads TGTGCCAGTAGTCCCCGAAGTAGCGGGGGCACAGATACGCAGTATTTT.

The chain recombines TRBV19 with TRBJ2-5; D gene uncertain. Germline assignment: CDR1 LNHDA and CDR2 SQIVND (reference sequence). With 1 base removed from V and 4 bases from J, the gap between germline ends came to 16 bases. The CDR3 sequence is 16 residues long. CDR3 nucleotide sequence: TGTGCCAGTAGTATAGGTAGGGTTCTGGGCGGAGAGACCCAGTACTTC. This translates into CASSIGRVLGGETQYF.

The chain carries TRBV28 and TRBJ2-4; a weak D match, TRBD2 (6 bases). From germline, CDR1 is MDHEN and CDR2 SYDVKM. With 2 bases removed from V and 12 bases from J, the gap between germline ends came to 8 bases. This CDR3 has 11 amino acids. Here the CDR3 reads CASSLGGTQYF. CDR3 bases: TGTGCCAGCAGTTTAGGAGGGACTCAGTACTTC.

The genes are TRBV9 and TRBJ2-6; no firm D call. The CDR3 has 14 residues. Germline CDR1 and CDR2: SGDLS and YYNGEE. Trimming pared 0 bases from V and 1 base from J, leaving 2 bases between. CDR3 nucleotides: TGTGCCAGCAGCGTAGTATCTGGGGCCAACGTCCTGACTTTC. The encoded protein is CASSVVSGANVLTF.

The V and J genes are TRBV2 and TRBJ1-6, with unresolved D. The CDR3 totals 15 residues. V shed 2 bases and J shed 7 bases, with 12 bases lying between them. Per the germline V gene, CDR1 is SNHLY and CDR2 is FYNNEI. CDR3 in DNA: TGTGCCAGCAGTGAACTACCCGGAGGCAATTCACCCCTCCACTTT. Translation: CASSELPGGNSPLHF. The variable domain in full, completed from reference TRBV2 and TRBJ1-6, reads EPEVTQTPSHQVTQMGQEVILRCVPISNHLYFYWYRQILGQKVEFLVSFYNNEISEKSEIFDDQFSVERPDGSNFTLKIRSTKLEDSAMYFCASSELPGGNSPLHFGNGTRLTVT.

V gene TRBV5-6 combines with J gene TRBJ2-5, with a weak D call TRBD2 (7 bases). Germline lookup yields CDR1 SGHDT and CDR2 YYEEEE. Trimming pared 7 bases from V and 3 bases from J, leaving 16 bases between. The CDR3 has 14 amino acids. CDR3 nucleotides: TGTGCCAGCTTTCGAACGGGGGGCGAAGAGACCCAGTACTTC. Protein product: CASFRTGGEETQYF. Full variable domain (rest looked up from reference TRBV5-6 and TRBJ2-5): DAGVTQSPTHLIKTRGQQVTLRCSPKSGHDTVSWYQQALGQGPQFIFQYYEEEERQRGNFPDRFSGHQFPNYSSELNVNALLLGDSALYLCASFRTGGEETQYFGPGTRLLVL.

The chain employs TRBV27 and TRBJ2-7; D remains unclear. Per the germline V gene, CDR1 is MNHEY and CDR2 is SMNVEV (reference sequence). V was cut by 2 bases and J by 0 bases, with 11 bases left in between. This CDR3 has 15 residues. The CDR3 region is CASSLIGFLSYEQYF. The CDR3 DNA sequence: TGTGCCAGCAGTTTAATTGGTTTTCTCTCCTACGAGCAGTACTTC.

This clone is a singleton in its sample. V and J are TRBV11-2 and TRBJ2-3; D gene uncertain. The V and J ends lost 2 bases and 6 bases respectively, with 18 bases between them. This CDR3 spans 16 amino acids. The germline V gene encodes CDR1 SGHAT and CDR2 FQNNGV. CDR3 region: CASSLRSRARADTQYF. The DNA for the CDR3 is TGTGCCAGCAGCTTAAGAAGTAGGGCTCGGGCGGATACGCAGTATTTT.

This chain connects TRBV6-6 to TRBJ2-3, with D maybe TRBD1 (6 bases). The CDR3 length is 14 residues. Deletions cut 8 bases from V and 0 bases from J, with 12 bases between. CDR1 is MNHNY, CDR2 SVGAGI, per germline (reference sequence). As DNA, the CDR3 is TGTGCCAGCTCGGGACATGTGAGCACAGATACGCAGTATTTT. The encoded protein is CASSGHVSTDTQYF.

The gene calls are TRBV27 and TRBJ2-3; 7 bases map to TRBD2. Germline lookup yields CDR1 MNHEY and CDR2 SMNVEV (reference sequence). CDR3 length: 17 residues. V lost 4 bases and J lost 0; bases outside the gene matches: 10. The CDR3 nucleotides are TGTGCCAGCAGTTGGGGCGGGAGCCTTTCTAGCACAGATACGCAGTATTTT. Residues: CASSWGGSLSSTDTQYF.

This chain connects TRBV28 to TRBJ1-2, with unresolved D. The V end lost 4 bases, the J end lost 0 bases, and 12 bases lay between the germline ends. Germline loops: CDR1 MDHEN, CDR2 SYDVKM. The CDR3 consists of 15 residues. Here the CDR3 reads CASSSAGGTNYGYTF. The CDR3 DNA is TGTGCCAGCAGTTCGGCCGGCGGGACTAACTATGGCTACACCTTC.

This chain connects TRBV7-9 to TRBJ2-1; tentative D call: TRBD2 (6 bases). The CDR3 spans 15 residues. With 7 bases removed from V and 0 bases from J, the gap between germline ends came to 13 bases. The germline V gene has CDR1 SEHNR and CDR2 FQNEAQ (reference sequence). CDR3 nucleotides: TGTGCCAGCATAGTAGACGGGAGCTCCTACAATGAGCAGTTCTTC. It yields the protein CASIVDGSSYNEQFF.

This chain links TRBV7-6 with TRBJ2-5, with no clear D. From germline, CDR1 is SGHVS and CDR2 FNYEAQ. Between the trimmed V and J ends, which lost 1 base and 3 bases, there was a span of 9 bases. The CDR3 has 14 residues. This CDR3 reads CASSLVSLKETQYF. In DNA, the CDR3 is TGTGCCAGCAGCTTAGTTTCGTTAAAAGAGACCCAGTACTTC.

J is TRBJ2-1 and V is TRBV6-6; 10 nucleotides agree with TRBD1. V lost 5 bases to trimming and J lost 1 base; unmatched junction nucleotides: 5. The CDR3 covers 16 residues. The germline gives CDR1 MNHNY, CDR2 SVGAGI (reference sequence). CDR3 in DNA: TGTGCCAGCAGTCGCAAGGGACAGGGGTCCTACAATGAGCAGTTCTTC. It yields the protein CASSRKGQGSYNEQFF.

Ten or more counts support this clone. This chain connects TRBV19 to TRBJ1-6, with TRBD1 identical over 8 bases. Germline assignment: CDR1 LNHDA and CDR2 SQIVND (reference sequence). The CDR3 totals 15 residues. V was clipped by 0 bases and J by 10 bases; unmatched bases: 5. The CDR3 DNA reads TGTGCCAGTAGTATAGATCGGGGACAGGACTCACCCCTCCACTTT. The encoded protein is CASSIDRGQDSPLHF.

This clone was detected once. The chain employs TRBV7-3 and TRBJ1-1; D is unresolved. This CDR3 spans 13 amino acids. Germline CDR1 SGHTA, CDR2 FQGTGA. V lost 0 bases, J lost 4 bases, and 6 bases lay in between. CDR3 coding DNA: TGTGCCAGCAGCTTAACCGGCCCCACTGAAGCTTTCTTT. Its translation: CASSLTGPTEAFF.

This rearrangement joins TRBV4-3 to TRBJ2-1; TRBD2 agrees at 11 bases. CDR1 and CDR2 (germline): LGHNA, YSLEER. V lost 3 bases, J lost 6 bases, and 4 bases stayed unmatched. The CDR3 has 15 residues. The CDR3 region has the DNA TGCGCCAGCAGCCAGGGTAGCGGGGGGGCCAATGAGCAGTTCTTC. Its translation is CASSQGSGGANEQFF.

The chain carries TRBV6-1 and TRBJ1-2, with a weak D call TRBD1 (5 bases). V was clipped by 10 bases and J by 14 bases, with 23 bases between them. In germline, CDR1 is MNHNS, CDR2 SASEGT. CDR3 size: 12 residues. The CDR3: CATWGIYVGCTF. The DNA of the CDR3 is TGTGCCACCTGGGGGATCTATGTTGGTTGTACCTTC.

V usage is TRBV11-2 and J usage is TRBJ1-6; D remains unclear. The CDR3 has 15 residues. Germline lookup yields CDR1 SGHAT and CDR2 FQNNGV. V lost 0 bases, J lost 11 bases, and 14 bases lay in between. CDR3 amino acids: CASSLERASTPPLHF. The CDR3 DNA follows: TGTGCCAGCAGCTTAGAGAGGGCCTCCACCCCACCCCTCCACTTT.

This chain uses TRBV7-2 with TRBJ2-4, with D possibly being TRBD1 (5 bases). V lost 4 bases and J lost 6, with 7 bases in between. The germline V gene has CDR1 SGHTA and CDR2 FQGNSA. The CDR3 has 12 amino acids. The CDR3, as DNA: TGTGCCAGCAGCTCAGGGATAAACATTCAGTACTTC. Its protein is CASSSGINIQYF.

The chain has TRBV27 and TRBJ2-1, with 9 nucleotides matching TRBD1. Trimming cost V 3 bases and J 0 bases; bases outside gene matches: 15. The CDR3 loop spans 20 amino acids. Germline CDR1 reads MNHEY; CDR2 reads SMNVEV (reference sequence). The chain's CDR3 is CASSFLSGYRGPGSYNEQFF. The CDR3, as DNA: TGTGCCAGCAGTTTCCTATCGGGGTACAGGGGGCCCGGCTCCTACAATGAGCAGTTCTTC.

The CDR3 spells CASSLGLGVDYGYTF. The CDR3 DNA is TGCGCCAGCAGCTTGGGTCTGGGTGTCGACTATGGCTACACCTTC. The J gene is TRBJ1-2, the V gene TRBV5-1, with D unclear. The CDR3 sequence is 15 residues long. Trimming left V 0 bases short and J 3 bases short, with 12 bases between. The germline V gene has CDR1 SGHRS and CDR2 YFSETQ.

The chain has TRBV5-6 and TRBJ1-5, with D unresolved. The CDR3 runs 16 residues. The V gene lost 0 bases and the J gene lost 3 bases, with 13 bases spanning the gap. Germline V gene sequence: CDR1 SGHDT, CDR2 YYEEEE. The chain's CDR3 is CASSLGALLLNQPQHF. Written as DNA, the CDR3 is TGTGCCAGCAGCTTGGGGGCCCTCCTGCTCAATCAGCCCCAGCATTTT.

The rearrangement joins TRBV29-1 to TRBJ1-3; D remains unclear. This CDR3 spans 11 amino acids. Germline V gene sequence: CDR1 SQVTM, CDR2 ANQGSEA. V shed 7 bases and J shed 0 bases, with 4 bases lying between them. CDR3 sequence (DNA): TGCAGCGGCACCTCTGGAAACACCATATATTTT. It specifies CSGTSGNTIYF.